This T cell receptor (beta chain) stems from a study of T-cell reconstitution after alpha-beta-depleted transplantation in children. The study, taken as a whole, reports: Day-60 TCRbeta diversity that was high in some patients was derived from surviving recipient T cells and thymic progenitors. Expanded graft clones, several hundred of them, were reportedly the source of alpha-beta T cells about two months after transplant. The authors attributed T-cell counts and diversity one year after transplant mostly to newly produced T cells.

Unique molecular identifiers were incorporated during preparation of the TCRbeta library. One entry per CDR3 protein results from TCRdb running MiXCR on the PCR reads. The table shows fewer than 350,000 distinct CDR3 sequences, with approximately 10% occurring only once. V gave up 5 bases and J gave up 6 bases; unmatched junction bases: 4. The CDR3 runs 12 residues. The V gene's germline CDR1 is DFQATT and CDR2 SNEGSKA (reference sequence). This clonotype was recorded many times. As yet, its antigen is unknown. The origin of this receptor is a male patient between 2 and 10 years old who had a stem cell transplant for chronic granulomatous disease, so the T cells may come from the graft donor. The chain uses TRBV20-1 and TRBJ2-5; 9 bases line up with TRBD1. The specimen comprised peripheral blood, sampled 180 days after TCRalphabeta/CD19-depleted stem cell transplant. The CDR3 protein is CSAGQGIKTQYF. CDR3 coding DNA: TGCAGTGCTGGACAGGGGATAAAGACCCAGTACTTC.